This is a list of T cell receptor beta chains from one sample in a study of T cell repertoires in cytomegalovirus infection. Using its own MiXCR run on the reads, TCRdb lists one record per CDR3 protein. This sample has some 940,000 distinct CDR3 sequences, with 31% found just once. These receptors' targets are unknown. Sequenced material: cultured CD8+ T cells from PBMCs, taken from culture after CMV antigen stimulation. These receptors originate from a human donor in good health (CMV status not recorded). Some clones in this sample may be carry-over from other donors' samples. Both conserved end residues are part of each CDR3. The D gene is left open where the match is weak. A row's size may be missing; if present it is once, few, many or a size class.

clone_size: NA
v_call: TRBV28
j_call: TRBJ2-4
d_call: NA
cdr3_aa: CASSLGRDHAKNIQYF
cdr3_nt: TGTGCCAGCAGTTTAGGGCGGGATCATGCCAAAAACATTCAGTACTTC

clone_size: NA
v_call: TRBV12-3/TRBV12-4
j_call: TRBJ2-3
d_call: NA
cdr3_aa: CASSLTGARPDTQYF
cdr3_nt: TGTGCCAGCAGTTTAACGGGGGCCCGACCAGATACGCAGTATTTT

clone_size: few
v_call: TRBV19
j_call: TRBJ2-7
d_call: NA
cdr3_aa: CASSIGGTYEQYF
cdr3_nt: TGTGCCAGTAGTATAGGAGGTACCTACGAGCAGTACTTC

clone_size: few
v_call: TRBV7-9
j_call: TRBJ2-7
d_call: TRBD1
cdr3_aa: CASSFRDSLYEQYF
cdr3_nt: TGTGCCAGCAGCTTCCGGGACAGCCTCTACGAGCAGTACTTC

clone_size: NA
v_call: TRBV11-3
j_call: TRBJ2-5
d_call: NA
cdr3_aa: CASSSRSGGKETQYF
cdr3_nt: TGTGCCAGCAGCTCTCGGTCTGGGGGCAAGGAGACCCAGTACTTC

clone_size: NA
v_call: TRBV7-9
j_call: TRBJ2-1
d_call: NA
cdr3_aa: CASSSNRDWSNEQFF
cdr3_nt: TGTGCCAGCAGCTCAAACCGGGACTGGTCGAATGAGCAGTTCTTC

clone_size: NA
v_call: TRBV27
j_call: TRBJ2-3
d_call: NA
cdr3_aa: CASSLDPGSTDTQYF
cdr3_nt: TGTGCCAGCAGTTTAGATCCGGGGAGCACAGATACGCAGTATTTT

clone_size: few
v_call: TRBV12-3/TRBV12-4
j_call: TRBJ1-4
d_call: NA
cdr3_aa: CASSLVDSRNEKLFF
cdr3_nt: TGTGCCAGCAGTTTAGTGGACAGTCGAAATGAAAAACTGTTTTTT

clone_size: NA
v_call: TRBV19
j_call: TRBJ2-3
d_call: TRBD1
cdr3_aa: CASSIPGQGSTDTQYF
cdr3_nt: TGTGCCAGTAGTATCCCGGGACAGGGTAGCACAGATACGCAGTATTTT

clone_size: NA
v_call: TRBV19
j_call: TRBJ1-1
d_call: NA
cdr3_aa: CASRTAWNTEAFF
cdr3_nt: TGTGCCAGCCGGACAGCCTGGAACACTGAAGCTTTCTTT

clone_size: few
v_call: TRBV6-1
j_call: TRBJ2-1
d_call: NA
cdr3_aa: CASSIGYGRQFF
cdr3_nt: TGTGCCAGCAGTATAGGTTACGGCAGGCAGTTCTTC

clone_size: few
v_call: TRBV4-1
j_call: TRBJ2-2
d_call: TRBD2
cdr3_aa: CASSQATSGRAGELFF
cdr3_nt: TGCGCCAGCAGCCAAGCAACTAGCGGGAGGGCCGGGGAGCTGTTTTTT

clone_size: few
v_call: TRBV7-9
j_call: TRBJ1-5
d_call: NA
cdr3_aa: CASSPTGYSDQPQHF
cdr3_nt: TGTGCCAGCAGCCCAACAGGGTATTCCGATCAGCCCCAGCATTTT

clone_size: few
v_call: TRBV27
j_call: TRBJ1-2
d_call: TRBD1
cdr3_aa: CASSQGGVDYGYTF
cdr3_nt: TGTGCCAGCAGCCAAGGGGGCGTCGACTATGGCTACACCTTC

clone_size: NA
v_call: TRBV12-5
j_call: TRBJ1-6
d_call: TRBD1
cdr3_aa: CASGAHSRDRYNSPLHF
cdr3_nt: TGTGCTAGTGGTGCACACTCCCGGGACAGGTATAATTCACCCCTCCACTTT

clone_size: few
v_call: TRBV5-1
j_call: TRBJ2-1
d_call: NA
cdr3_aa: CASSLALADDYNEQFF
cdr3_nt: TGCGCCAGCAGCTTGGCCCTAGCAGATGACTACAATGAGCAGTTCTTC

clone_size: few
v_call: TRBV4-1
j_call: TRBJ2-3
d_call: NA
cdr3_aa: CASSQGGRRASGFTDTQYF
cdr3_nt: TGCGCCAGCAGCCAAGGGGGGCGGCGGGCTAGCGGATTCACAGATACGCAGTATTTT

clone_size: few
v_call: TRBV7-9
j_call: TRBJ1-2
d_call: TRBD1
cdr3_aa: CASRNRDRGTTGYGYTF
cdr3_nt: TGTGCCAGCAGAAACCGGGACAGGGGGACCACTGGCTATGGCTACACCTTC

clone_size: many
v_call: TRBV12-3/TRBV12-4
j_call: TRBJ1-1
d_call: NA
cdr3_aa: CASSPLSVNTEAFF
cdr3_nt: TGTGCCAGCAGTCCTTTATCGGTGAACACTGAAGCTTTCTTT

clone_size: NA
v_call: TRBV29-1
j_call: TRBJ2-1
d_call: TRBD2
cdr3_aa: CSFTSGEVLSVEQFF
cdr3_nt: TGCAGCTTCACTAGCGGGGAAGTCTTAAGTGTTGAGCAGTTCTTC

clone_size: NA
v_call: TRBV27
j_call: TRBJ2-1
d_call: TRBD1
cdr3_aa: CASGTGAYNEQFF
cdr3_nt: TGTGCCAGCGGGACAGGGGCGTACAATGAGCAGTTCTTC

clone_size: NA
v_call: TRBV4-1
j_call: TRBJ1-6
d_call: NA
cdr3_aa: CASSQEGLGDTYNSPLHF
cdr3_nt: TGCGCCAGCAGCCAAGAAGGGCTGGGAGACACCTATAATTCACCCCTCCACTTT

clone_size: few
v_call: TRBV2
j_call: TRBJ1-1
d_call: NA
cdr3_aa: CASSERGLDTNTEAFF
cdr3_nt: TGTGCCAGCAGTGAAAGGGGGTTAGACACGAACACTGAAGCTTTCTTT

clone_size: NA
v_call: TRBV29-1
j_call: TRBJ1-2
d_call: NA
cdr3_aa: CSITPMGGTYGYTF
cdr3_nt: TGCAGCATTACCCCTATGGGCGGGACCTATGGCTACACCTTC

clone_size: NA
v_call: TRBV7-9
j_call: TRBJ1-4
d_call: TRBD1
cdr3_aa: CASSPGGGEEKLFF
cdr3_nt: TGTGCCAGCAGCCCAGGGGGCGGAGAAGAAAAACTGTTTTTT

clone_size: few
v_call: TRBV6-1
j_call: TRBJ1-1
d_call: NA
cdr3_aa: CASSVKRGPPNTEAFF
cdr3_nt: TGTGCCAGCAGCGTAAAAAGGGGACCGCCGAACACTGAAGCTTTCTTT

clone_size: NA
v_call: TRBV6-6
j_call: TRBJ1-1
d_call: NA
cdr3_aa: CASSSLRGNTEAFF
cdr3_nt: TGTGCCAGCAGTTCCCTGAGAGGGAACACTGAAGCTTTCTTT

clone_size: few
v_call: TRBV14
j_call: TRBJ1-5
d_call: NA
cdr3_aa: CASSQDGCRTSGQPQHF
cdr3_nt: TGTGCCAGCAGCCAAGATGGTTGCAGGACAAGTGGACAGCCCCAGCATTTT

clone_size: NA
v_call: TRBV5-6
j_call: TRBJ2-3
d_call: NA
cdr3_aa: CASSFPGSSTDTQYF
cdr3_nt: TGTGCCAGCAGCTTTCCAGGTTCTAGCACAGATACGCAGTATTTT

clone_size: NA
v_call: TRBV27
j_call: TRBJ1-1
d_call: NA
cdr3_aa: CASSLASPYTEAFF
cdr3_nt: TGTGCCAGCAGTTTAGCCAGCCCGTACACTGAAGCTTTCTTT

clone_size: many
v_call: TRBV7-2
j_call: TRBJ2-1
d_call: NA
cdr3_aa: CASTRGTYNEQFF
cdr3_nt: TGTGCCAGCACCCGGGGGACCTACAATGAGCAGTTCTTC

clone_size: NA
v_call: TRBV7-6
j_call: TRBJ1-1
d_call: NA
cdr3_aa: CASSGVINTEAFF
cdr3_nt: TGTGCCAGCTCCGGGGTAATCAACACTGAAGCTTTCTTT

clone_size: many
v_call: TRBV7-8
j_call: TRBJ2-1
d_call: NA
cdr3_aa: CASSFPGAAGNEQFF
cdr3_nt: TGTGCCAGCAGCTTCCCCGGGGCTGCCGGGAATGAGCAGTTCTTC

clone_size: NA
v_call: TRBV6-5
j_call: TRBJ2-1
d_call: TRBD2
cdr3_aa: CASRVAGGISEQFF
cdr3_nt: TGTGCCAGCAGAGTAGCGGGGGGGATCAGTGAGCAGTTCTTC

clone_size: NA
v_call: TRBV27
j_call: TRBJ2-1
d_call: NA
cdr3_aa: CASNVKQVWGYNGQFF
cdr3_nt: TGTGCCAGCAATGTGAAACAGGTCTGGGGCTACAATGGGCAGTTCTTC

clone_size: once
v_call: TRBV27
j_call: TRBJ2-7
d_call: TRBD2
cdr3_aa: CASSPLGLAGDYEQYF
cdr3_nt: TGTGCCAGCAGTCCCCTAGGACTAGCGGGGGATTACGAGCAGTACTTC

clone_size: many
v_call: TRBV4-3
j_call: TRBJ1-2
d_call: NA
cdr3_aa: CASSQDFQGDSRAGYTF
cdr3_nt: TGCGCCAGCAGCCAAGATTTCCAGGGAGATTCCAGGGCTGGCTACACCTTC

clone_size: NA
v_call: TRBV2
j_call: TRBJ1-1
d_call: TRBD1
cdr3_aa: CARQGARPGAFF
cdr3_nt: TGTGCCAGACAGGGGGCTAGACCGGGAGCTTTCTTT

clone_size: NA
v_call: TRBV12-3/TRBV12-4
j_call: TRBJ1-4
d_call: TRBD1
cdr3_aa: CASRGTANEKLFF
cdr3_nt: TGTGCCAGCAGGGGGACAGCTAATGAAAAACTGTTTTTT

clone_size: few
v_call: TRBV6-2/TRBV6-3
j_call: TRBJ1-2
d_call: NA
cdr3_aa: CASSSMRGNPFYGYTF
cdr3_nt: TGTGCCAGCAGTTCCATGAGGGGGAATCCTTTCTATGGCTACACCTTC

clone_size: NA
v_call: TRBV4-1
j_call: TRBJ2-7
d_call: TRBD2
cdr3_aa: CASSLVAGLREQYF
cdr3_nt: TGCGCCAGCAGCCTTGTAGCGGGGTTGAGGGAGCAGTACTTC

clone_size: NA
v_call: TRBV7-6
j_call: TRBJ2-1
d_call: NA
cdr3_aa: CVSSLHEGGEQFF
cdr3_nt: TGTGTCAGCAGCTTACATGAGGGGGGTGAGCAGTTCTTC

clone_size: few
v_call: TRBV7-2
j_call: TRBJ2-5
d_call: TRBD1
cdr3_aa: CASSQGATLRQETQYF
cdr3_nt: TGTGCCAGCAGCCAGGGGGCGACACTGCGACAAGAGACCCAGTACTTC

clone_size: NA
v_call: TRBV29-1
j_call: TRBJ1-2
d_call: NA
cdr3_aa: CSVERGHGYTF
cdr3_nt: TGCAGCGTGGAGCGGGGTCATGGCTACACCTTC

clone_size: few
v_call: TRBV27
j_call: TRBJ1-5
d_call: TRBD1
cdr3_aa: CASSLSPGGGGNQPQHF
cdr3_nt: TGTGCCAGCAGTTTATCTCCAGGGGGCGGAGGCAATCAGCCCCAGCATTTT

clone_size: NA
v_call: TRBV10-1
j_call: TRBJ1-1
d_call: NA
cdr3_aa: CASRAGHGGTEAFF
cdr3_nt: TGCGCCAGCAGAGCCGGACACGGAGGTACTGAAGCTTTCTTT

clone_size: many
v_call: TRBV7-6
j_call: TRBJ2-7
d_call: TRBD2
cdr3_aa: CASSLELAGAYEQYF
cdr3_nt: TGTGCCAGCAGCTTAGAATTAGCGGGGGCCTACGAGCAGTACTTC

clone_size: NA
v_call: TRBV6-6
j_call: TRBJ2-5
d_call: TRBD2
cdr3_aa: CASSYGRDGIQETQYF
cdr3_nt: TGTGCCAGCAGTTACGGGAGGGACGGAATACAAGAGACCCAGTACTTC

clone_size: few
v_call: TRBV7-6
j_call: TRBJ1-1
d_call: NA
cdr3_aa: CASSLDGKAFF
cdr3_nt: TGTGCCAGCAGCTTAGACGGGAAAGCTTTCTTT

clone_size: NA
v_call: TRBV5-5
j_call: TRBJ1-2
d_call: TRBD1
cdr3_aa: CASKSGTGDGYGYTF
cdr3_nt: TGTGCCAGCAAGTCCGGGACAGGGGATGGCTATGGCTACACCTTC

clone_size: NA
v_call: TRBV2
j_call: TRBJ2-3
d_call: NA
cdr3_aa: CASSWDFSTDTQYF
cdr3_nt: TGTGCCAGCAGCTGGGACTTCTCCACAGATACGCAGTATTTT

clone_size: few
v_call: TRBV27
j_call: TRBJ2-7
d_call: TRBD1
cdr3_aa: CASTPKAQGDEQYF
cdr3_nt: TGTGCCAGCACTCCAAAGGCCCAGGGGGACGAGCAGTACTTC

clone_size: few
v_call: TRBV13
j_call: TRBJ2-2
d_call: NA
cdr3_aa: CASSWGQGGTGELFF
cdr3_nt: TGTGCCAGCAGCTGGGGGCAGGGAGGCACCGGGGAGCTGTTTTTT

clone_size: many
v_call: TRBV7-2
j_call: TRBJ2-5
d_call: NA
cdr3_aa: CASSHRGRGGGQETQYF
cdr3_nt: TGTGCCAGCAGCCACAGGGGCAGGGGAGGAGGCCAAGAGACCCAGTACTTC

clone_size: few
v_call: TRBV6-6
j_call: TRBJ1-5
d_call: NA
cdr3_aa: CASSYSIRGNQPQHF
cdr3_nt: TGTGCCAGCAGTTACTCGATTAGGGGCAATCAGCCCCAGCATTTT

clone_size: few
v_call: TRBV7-8
j_call: TRBJ2-1
d_call: TRBD1
cdr3_aa: CASSSPGQIYNEQFF
cdr3_nt: TGTGCCAGCAGCTCACCGGGACAGATCTACAATGAGCAGTTCTTC

clone_size: NA
v_call: TRBV20-1
j_call: TRBJ1-1
d_call: TRBD1
cdr3_aa: CSARDRENTEAFF
cdr3_nt: TGCAGTGCTCGGGACAGGGAGAACACTGAAGCTTTCTTT